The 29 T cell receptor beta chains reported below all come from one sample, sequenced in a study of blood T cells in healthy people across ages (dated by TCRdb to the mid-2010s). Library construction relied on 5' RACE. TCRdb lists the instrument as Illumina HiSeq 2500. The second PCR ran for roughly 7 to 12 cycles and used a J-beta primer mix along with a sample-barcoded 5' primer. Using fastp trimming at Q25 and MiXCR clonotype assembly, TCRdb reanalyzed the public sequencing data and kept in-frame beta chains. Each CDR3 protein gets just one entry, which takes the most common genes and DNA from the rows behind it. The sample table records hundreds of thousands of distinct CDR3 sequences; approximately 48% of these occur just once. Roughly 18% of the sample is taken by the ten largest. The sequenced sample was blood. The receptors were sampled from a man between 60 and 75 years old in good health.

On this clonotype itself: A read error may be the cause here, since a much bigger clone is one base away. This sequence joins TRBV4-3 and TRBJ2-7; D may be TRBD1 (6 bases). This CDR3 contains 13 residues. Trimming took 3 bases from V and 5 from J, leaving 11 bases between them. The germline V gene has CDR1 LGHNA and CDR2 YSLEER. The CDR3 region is CASSHQTGDEQYF. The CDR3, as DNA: TGCGCCAGCAGCCACCAGACAGGCGACGAGCAGTACTTC.

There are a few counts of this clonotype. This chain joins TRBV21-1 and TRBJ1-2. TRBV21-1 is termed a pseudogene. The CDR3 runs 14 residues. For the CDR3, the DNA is TGTGCCAGCAGCAAACGGAGGGATGCTTATGGCTACACCTTC. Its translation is CASSKRRDAYGYTF.

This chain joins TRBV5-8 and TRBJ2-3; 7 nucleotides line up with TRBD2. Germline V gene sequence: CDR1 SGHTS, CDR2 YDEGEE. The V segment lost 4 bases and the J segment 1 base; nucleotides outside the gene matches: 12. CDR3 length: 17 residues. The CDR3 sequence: CASSASSGGTGTDTQYF. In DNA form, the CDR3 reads TGTGCCAGCAGCGCCTCTAGCGGAGGAACGGGCACAGATACGCAGTATTTT.

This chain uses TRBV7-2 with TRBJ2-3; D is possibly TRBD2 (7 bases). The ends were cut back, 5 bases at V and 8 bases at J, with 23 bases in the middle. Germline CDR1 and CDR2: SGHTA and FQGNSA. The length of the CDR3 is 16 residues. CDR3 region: CASSQGLADPRGTQYF. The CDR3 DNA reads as TGTGCCAGCAGCCAGGGGCTAGCGGACCCGAGAGGTACGCAGTATTTT. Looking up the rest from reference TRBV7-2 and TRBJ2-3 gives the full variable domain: GAGVSQSPSNKVTEKGKDVELRCDPISGHTALYWYRQSLGQGLEFLIYFQGNSAPDKSGLPSDRFSAERTGGSVSTLTIQRTQQEDSAVYLCASSQGLADPRGTQYFGPGTRLTVL.

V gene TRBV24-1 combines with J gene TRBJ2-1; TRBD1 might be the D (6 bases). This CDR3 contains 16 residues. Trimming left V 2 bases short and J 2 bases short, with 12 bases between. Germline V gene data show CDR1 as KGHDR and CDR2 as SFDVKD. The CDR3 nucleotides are TGTGCCACCAGTGATTCCACAGGGACCACCTACAATGAGCAGTTCTTC. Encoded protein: CATSDSTGTTYNEQFF.

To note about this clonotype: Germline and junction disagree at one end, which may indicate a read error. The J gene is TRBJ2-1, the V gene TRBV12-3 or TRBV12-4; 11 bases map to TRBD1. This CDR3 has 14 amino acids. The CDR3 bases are TGCGCCAGCCGCCCGGGACAGGGGGACAATGAGCAGTTCTTC. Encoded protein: CASRPGQGDNEQFF.

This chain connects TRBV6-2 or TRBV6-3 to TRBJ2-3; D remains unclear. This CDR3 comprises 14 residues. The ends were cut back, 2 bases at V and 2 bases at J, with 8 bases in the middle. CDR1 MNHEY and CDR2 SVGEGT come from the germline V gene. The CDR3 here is CASSYVRNTDTQYF. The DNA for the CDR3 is TGTGCCAGCAGTTACGTGAGGAACACAGATACGCAGTATTTT.

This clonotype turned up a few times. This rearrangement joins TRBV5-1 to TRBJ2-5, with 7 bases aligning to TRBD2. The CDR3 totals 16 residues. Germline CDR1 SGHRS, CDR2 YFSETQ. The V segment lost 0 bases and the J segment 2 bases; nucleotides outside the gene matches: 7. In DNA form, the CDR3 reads TGCGCCAGCAGCTTGGCCGGGGGGACTCAGCAAGAGACCCAGTACTTC. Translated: CASSLAGGTQQETQYF. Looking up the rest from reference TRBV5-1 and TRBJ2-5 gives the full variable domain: KAGVTQTPRYLIKTRGQQVTLSCSPISGHRSVSWYQQTPGQGLQFLFEYFSETQRNKGNFPGRFSGRQFSNSRSEMNVSTLELGDSALYLCASSLAGGTQQETQYFGPGTRLLVL.

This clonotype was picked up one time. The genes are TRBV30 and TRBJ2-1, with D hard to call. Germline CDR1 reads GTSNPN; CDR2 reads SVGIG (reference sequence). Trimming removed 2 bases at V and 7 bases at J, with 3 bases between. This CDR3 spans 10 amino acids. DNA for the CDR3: TGTGCCTGGAGTCATAATGAGCAGTTCTTC. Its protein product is CAWSHNEQFF.

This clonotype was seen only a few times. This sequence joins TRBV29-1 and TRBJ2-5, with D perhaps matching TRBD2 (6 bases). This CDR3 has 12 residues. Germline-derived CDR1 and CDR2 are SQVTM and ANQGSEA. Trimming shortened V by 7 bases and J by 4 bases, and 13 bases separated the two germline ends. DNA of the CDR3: TGCAGCGCAGGCGGGGCGGGAGAGACCCAGTACTTC. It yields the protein CSAGGAGETQYF. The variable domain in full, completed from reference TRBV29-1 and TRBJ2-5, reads SAVISQKPSRDICQRGTSLTIQCQVDSQVTMMFWYRQQPGQSLTLIATANQGSEATYESGFVIDKFPISRPNLTFSTLTVSNMSPEDSSIYLCSAGGAGETQYFGPGTRLLVL.

The CDR3 region has the DNA TGTGCCAGCAGGAAAGTAGCGGGGGCCCAGTACGAGCAGTACTTC. The encoded protein is CASRKVAGAQYEQYF. The chain has TRBV6-5 and TRBJ2-7; 9 bases fit TRBD2. CDR1 and CDR2 (germline): MNHEY, SVGAGI. J was trimmed by 4 bases and V by 6 bases; bases with no gene match: 10. This CDR3 has 15 residues.

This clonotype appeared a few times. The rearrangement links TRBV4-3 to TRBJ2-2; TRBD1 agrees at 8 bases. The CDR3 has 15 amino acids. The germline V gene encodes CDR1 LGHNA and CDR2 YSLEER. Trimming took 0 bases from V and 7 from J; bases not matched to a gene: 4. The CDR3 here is CASSQDRGRNGELFF. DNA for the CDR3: TGCGCCAGCAGCCAAGACAGGGGGCGCAACGGGGAGCTGTTTTTT.

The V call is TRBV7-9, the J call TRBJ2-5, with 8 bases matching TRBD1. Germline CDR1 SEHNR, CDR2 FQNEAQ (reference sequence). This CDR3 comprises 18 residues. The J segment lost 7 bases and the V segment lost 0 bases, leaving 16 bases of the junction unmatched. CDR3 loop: CASSLARGTGMTPGTQYF. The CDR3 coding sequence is TGTGCCAGCAGCTTAGCGAGGGGGACAGGTATGACCCCCGGGACCCAGTACTTC.

The CDR3 region has the DNA TGCAGTGCTAGAGATCGGGGACAGGAGAACTATGGCTACACCTTC. Protein: CSARDRGQENYGYTF. The genes are TRBV20-1 and TRBJ1-2; 8 bases match TRBD1. The CDR3 consists of 15 residues. Looked up from germline, CDR1 is DFQATT and CDR2 is SNEGSKA (reference sequence). J lost 2 bases, V lost 0 bases, and 5 bases had no gene match.

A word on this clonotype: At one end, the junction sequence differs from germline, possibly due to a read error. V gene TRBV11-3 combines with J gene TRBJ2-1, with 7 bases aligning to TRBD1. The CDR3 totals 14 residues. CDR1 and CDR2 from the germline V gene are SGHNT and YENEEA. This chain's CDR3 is CASSFRQGYNGQFF. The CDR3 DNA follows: TGTGCCAGCAGCTTTCGACAGGGCTACAATGGGCAGTTCTTC.

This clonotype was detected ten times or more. In DNA form, the CDR3 reads TGCAGCGTTGGAGGGGGGGCATTAAAAGAGACCCAGTACTTC. Amino acids: CSVGGGALKETQYF. The chain links TRBV29-1 to TRBJ2-5, with D possibly matching TRBD2 (7 bases). Trimming cost V 4 bases and J 3 bases, with 15 bases left between them. CDR1 is SQVTM, CDR2 ANQGSEA, per germline. CDR3 length equals 14 residues.

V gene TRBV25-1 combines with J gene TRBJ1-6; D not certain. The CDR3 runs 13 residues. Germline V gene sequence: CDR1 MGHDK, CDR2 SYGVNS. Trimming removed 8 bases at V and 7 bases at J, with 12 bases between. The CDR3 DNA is TGTGCCAGCGGCCAACCGCCCAATTCACCCCTCCACTTT. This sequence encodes CASGQPPNSPLHF.

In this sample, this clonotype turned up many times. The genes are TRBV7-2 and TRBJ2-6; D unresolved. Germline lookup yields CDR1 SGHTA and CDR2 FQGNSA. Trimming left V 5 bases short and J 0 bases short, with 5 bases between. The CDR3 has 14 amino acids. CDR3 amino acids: CASSQDSGANVLTF. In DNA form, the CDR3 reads TGTGCCAGCAGCCAAGACTCTGGGGCCAACGTCCTGACTTTC. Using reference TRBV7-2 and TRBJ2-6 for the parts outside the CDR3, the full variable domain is GAGVSQSPSNKVTEKGKDVELRCDPISGHTALYWYRQSLGQGLEFLIYFQGNSAPDKSGLPSDRFSAERTGGSVSTLTIQRTQQEDSAVYLCASSQDSGANVLTFGAGSRLTVL.

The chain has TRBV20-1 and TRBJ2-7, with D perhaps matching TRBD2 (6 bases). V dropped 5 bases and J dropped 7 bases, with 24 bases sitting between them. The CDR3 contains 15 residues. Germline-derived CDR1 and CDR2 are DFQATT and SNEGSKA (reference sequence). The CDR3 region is CSAESVAATPTEQYF. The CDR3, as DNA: TGCAGTGCTGAGTCGGTAGCGGCGACCCCTACAGAGCAGTACTTC.

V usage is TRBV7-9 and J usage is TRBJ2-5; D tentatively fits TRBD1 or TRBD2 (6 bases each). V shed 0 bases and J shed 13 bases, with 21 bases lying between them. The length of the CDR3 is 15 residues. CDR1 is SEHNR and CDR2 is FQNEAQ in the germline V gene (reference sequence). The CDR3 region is CASSLAGRDTSLRYF. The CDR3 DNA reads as TGTGCCAGCAGCTTAGCGGGGCGGGACACCTCGTTACGGTACTTC.

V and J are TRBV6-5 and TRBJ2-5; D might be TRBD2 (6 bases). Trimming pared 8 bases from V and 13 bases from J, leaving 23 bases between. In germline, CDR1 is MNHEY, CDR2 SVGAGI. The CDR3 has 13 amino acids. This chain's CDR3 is CASRDRGRSHVYF. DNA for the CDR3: TGTGCCAGCCGGGATCGGGGGAGGTCGCACGTGTACTTC.

CDR3 sequence: CSGVGQLNTEAFF. CDR3 sequence (DNA): TGCAGCGGGGTGGGACAGTTGAACACTGAAGCTTTCTTT. J is TRBJ1-1 and V is TRBV29-1; TRBD1 matches at 7 bases. This CDR3 comprises 13 residues. Germline-derived CDR1 and CDR2 are SQVTM and ANQGSEA. The V segment lost 7 bases and the J segment 0 bases; nucleotides outside the gene matches: 5.

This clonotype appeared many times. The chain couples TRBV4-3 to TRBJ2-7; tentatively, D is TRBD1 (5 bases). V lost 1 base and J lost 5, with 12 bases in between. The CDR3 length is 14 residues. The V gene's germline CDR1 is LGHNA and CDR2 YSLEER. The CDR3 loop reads CASSQVAGYDEQYF. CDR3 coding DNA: TGCGCCAGCAGCCAAGTCGCAGGGTACGACGAGCAGTACTTC.

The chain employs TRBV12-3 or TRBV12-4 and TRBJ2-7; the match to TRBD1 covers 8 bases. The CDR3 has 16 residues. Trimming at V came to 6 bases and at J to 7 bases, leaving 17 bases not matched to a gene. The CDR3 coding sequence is TGTGCCAGCAGATTGAACCGACAGGGGAACCTTGGGGAGCAGTACTTC. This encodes CASRLNRQGNLGEQYF.

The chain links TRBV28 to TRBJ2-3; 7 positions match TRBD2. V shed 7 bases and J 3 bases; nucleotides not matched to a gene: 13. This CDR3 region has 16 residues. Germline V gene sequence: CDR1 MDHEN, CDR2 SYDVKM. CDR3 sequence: CASKGLGGGVTDTQYF. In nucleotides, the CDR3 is TGTGCCAGCAAGGGCCTGGGCGGGGGAGTGACAGATACGCAGTATTTT.

The CDR3 here is CASSLGTTGTDTQYF. The CDR3 DNA follows: TGCGCCAGCAGCCTGGGTACCACTGGCACAGATACGCAGTATTTT. V usage is TRBV4-1 and J usage is TRBJ2-3; D remains ambiguous. The ends were cut back, 4 bases at V and 1 base at J, with 12 bases in the middle. The CDR3 has 15 amino acids. The germline V gene has CDR1 MGHRA and CDR2 YSYEKL.

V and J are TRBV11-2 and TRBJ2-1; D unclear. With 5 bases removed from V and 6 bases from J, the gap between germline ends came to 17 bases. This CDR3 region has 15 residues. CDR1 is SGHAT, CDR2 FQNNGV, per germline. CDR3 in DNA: TGTGCCAGCAGCCTAACTATTAATACGGGCAATGAGCAGTTCTTC. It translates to CASSLTINTGNEQFF.

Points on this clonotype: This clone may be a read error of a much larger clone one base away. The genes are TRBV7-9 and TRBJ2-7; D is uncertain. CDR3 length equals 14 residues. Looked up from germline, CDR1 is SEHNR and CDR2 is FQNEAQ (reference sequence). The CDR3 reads CACSPALSSYEQYF. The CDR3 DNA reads TGTGCCTGCAGCCCAGCACTGAGCTCCTACGAGCAGTACTTC.

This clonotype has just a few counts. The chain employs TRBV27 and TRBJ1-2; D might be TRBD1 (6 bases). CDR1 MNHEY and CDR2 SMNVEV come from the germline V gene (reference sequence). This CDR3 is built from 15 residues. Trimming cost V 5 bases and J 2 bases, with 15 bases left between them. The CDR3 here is CASSTFPGTNYGYTF. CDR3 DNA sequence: TGTGCCAGCAGTACCTTTCCCGGGACAAACTATGGCTACACCTTC.